A single sample gave rise to the 26 T cell receptor beta chains below, sequenced in a study of blood T cell repertoires in COVID-19. This table comes from immunoSEQ multiplex PCR, and its TCRdb copy is limited to in-frame clones, with some not included. The sample lists some 120,000 clones; less than 90% were seen once. Sample: peripheral blood. The receptor source for this set is a woman in her twenties or thirties who had recovered from COVID-19.

The DNA for the CDR3 is TGCGCCAGCAGCTCGATGAACAGGGGAGGGAACACCGGGGAGCTGTTTTTT. Translating gives CASSSMNRGGNTGELFF. V and J are TRBV5-1 and TRBJ2-2; D may be TRBD1 (7 bases). The germline V gene has CDR1 SGHRS and CDR2 YFSETQ. This CDR3 comprises 17 residues. Trimming removed 3 bases at V and 1 base at J, with 16 bases between.

The chain carries TRBV12-3 or TRBV12-4 and TRBJ1-1; TRBD1 is a possible D gene (5 bases). This CDR3 has 13 amino acids. V dropped 7 bases and J dropped 12 bases, with 21 bases sitting between them. The CDR3 here is CASMLGEGILTFF. The CDR3 nucleotides read TGTGCCAGCATGTTAGGGGAGGGGATTCTCACTTTCTTT.

The chain is built from TRBV27 and TRBJ1-6; D gene uncertain. Trimming removed 8 bases at V and 7 bases at J, with 9 bases between. Germline CDR1 and CDR2: MNHEY and SMNVEV (reference sequence). The CDR3 has 12 residues. CDR3 nucleotide sequence: TGTGCCAGCCAGAGGGCGAATTCACCCCTCCACTTT. Encoded protein: CASQRANSPLHF.

The chain is built from TRBV10-3 and TRBJ1-3, with D possibly TRBD1 on 5 matching bases. Looked up from germline, CDR1 is ENHRY and CDR2 is SYGVKD. Trimming cost V 0 bases and J 3 bases, with 6 bases left between them. The CDR3 covers 14 residues. The CDR3 here is CAISESGGGNTIYF. DNA for the CDR3: TGTGCCATCAGTGAGTCCGGGGGTGGAAACACCATATATTTT.

The rearrangement uses TRBV7-9 and TRBJ2-7; 11 bases agree with TRBD2. Germline V gene sequence: CDR1 SEHNR, CDR2 FQNEAQ (reference sequence). Unmatched junction bases numbered 15, after V lost 7 bases and J lost 10 bases. The CDR3 loop spans 15 amino acids. The CDR3 DNA is TGTGCCAGCATCCCCGGTGGGCTAGCGGGGGGCATACAGTACTTC. Translation: CASIPGGLAGGIQYF.

This chain uses TRBV5-1 with TRBJ1-1; 7 positions match TRBD1. V shed 4 bases, J shed 0 bases, and the junction held 6 bases outside the gene matches. Germline loops: CDR1 SGHRS, CDR2 YFSETQ. The CDR3 totals 15 residues. In DNA, the CDR3 is TGCGCCAGCAGCGGAAGACAGGGCCTGAACACTGAAGCTTTCTTT. Translating gives CASSGRQGLNTEAFF.

The J gene is TRBJ2-7, the V gene TRBV13, with D possibly TRBD1 on 5 matching bases. V was shortened by 1 base and J by 5 bases, with 9 bases between the two germline ends. The CDR3 length is 13 residues. Germline V gene data show CDR1 as PRHDT and CDR2 as FYEKMQ (reference sequence). The DNA of the CDR3 is TGTGCCAGCAGCTTAGCCGACAGACACGAGCAGTACTTC. This sequence encodes CASSLADRHEQYF.

The chain couples TRBV29-1 to TRBJ2-5; 7 bases fit TRBD2. CDR3 size: 13 residues. Germline V gene data show CDR1 as SQVTM and CDR2 as ANQGSEA. V trimming: 4 bases; J trimming: 1 base; junction bases outside the gene matches: 3. The CDR3: CSVVTGGQETQYF. The DNA for the CDR3 is TGCAGCGTTGTGACGGGAGGCCAAGAGACCCAGTACTTC.

This chain links TRBV19 with TRBJ2-1, with 8 bases lining up with TRBD1. This CDR3 contains 14 residues. V gave up 4 bases and J gave up 3 bases; unmatched junction bases: 2. Germline V gives CDR1 LNHDA, CDR2 SQIVND (reference sequence). The CDR3 DNA reads TGTGCCAGTAGTACAGGGGGCCTCTACAATGAGCAGTTCTTC. Translation: CASSTGGLYNEQFF.

The rearrangement uses TRBV3-1 (or the pseudogene TRBV3-2) and TRBJ1-2; D is undetermined. The CDR3 sequence is 14 residues long. Trimming pared 1 base from V and 2 bases from J, leaving 8 bases between. CDR1 and CDR2 from the germline V gene are LGHDT and YNNKEL (reference sequence). CDR3 nucleotides: TGTGCCAGCAGCCAAGGCGGAGGAAACTATGGCTACACCTTC. It codes for CASSQGGGNYGYTF.

The V and J genes are TRBV25-1 and TRBJ2-5; D perhaps matches TRBD2 (6 bases). The germline CDR1 and CDR2 sequences are MGHDK and SYGVNS. The CDR3 loop spans 16 amino acids. The V gene lost 1 base and the J gene lost 5 bases, with 17 bases spanning the gap. Here the CDR3 DNA reads TGTGCCAGCAGTGAATCGGGCAGTCGGGGGATTGAGACCCAGTACTTC. Translation gives CASSESGSRGIETQYF.

V is TRBV3-1 (or the pseudogene TRBV3-2) and J is TRBJ2-7; D gene ambiguous. In germline, CDR1 is LGHDT, CDR2 YNNKEL (reference sequence). The CDR3 extends over 14 amino acids. Trimming stripped 3 bases from V and 1 base from J, with 10 bases between. The CDR3 loop is CASSHPPESYEQYF. The CDR3 nucleotides are TGTGCCAGCAGCCATCCTCCGGAGTCCTACGAGCAGTACTTC.

In DNA form, the CDR3 reads TGTGCCACCAGCAGATCGGGACAGAAAAATCAGCCCCAGCATTTT. It encodes CATSRSGQKNQPQHF. This chain connects TRBV15 to TRBJ1-5, with 7 bases aligning to TRBD1. The trim removed 2 bases at V and 4 bases at J, leaving 5 bases unmatched. Germline V gene data show CDR1 as LNHNV and CDR2 as YYDKDF (reference sequence). The CDR3 runs to 15 residues.

The CDR3 loop is CASSYSGTGAPGDTQYF. CDR3 DNA: TGTGCCAGCAGCTACTCGGGGACGGGAGCCCCGGGAGATACGCAGTATTTT. The gene calls are TRBV7-3 and TRBJ2-3, with D maybe TRBD2 (6 bases). Trimming removed 4 bases at V and 5 bases at J, with 22 bases between. The CDR3 sequence is 17 residues long. CDR1 SGHTA and CDR2 FQGTGA come from the germline V gene.

The rearrangement joins TRBV13 to TRBJ2-1; D remains unclear. Germline-derived CDR1 and CDR2 are PRHDT and FYEKMQ (reference sequence). The V and J ends lost 5 bases and 1 base respectively, with 15 bases between them. The CDR3 contains 16 residues. In DNA, the CDR3 is TGTGCCAGCAGCCCACCCCACGGAGAGTCCTACAATGAGCAGTTCTTC. Protein: CASSPPHGESYNEQFF.

V gene TRBV7-3 combines with J gene TRBJ1-3; D uncertain. The CDR3 has 13 amino acids. Deletions cut 6 bases from V and 0 bases from J, with 6 bases between. The V gene's germline CDR1 is SGHTA and CDR2 FQGTGA. The CDR3 spells CASSQSSGNTIYF. CDR3 nucleotide sequence: TGTGCCAGCAGTCAATCCTCTGGAAACACCATATATTTT.

CDR3 sequence (DNA): TGTGCCAGCAGCTTTTCCCGGCTACAGGGGTTGGACGAGCAGTACTTC. Its protein is CASSFSRLQGLDEQYF. V gene TRBV5-4 combines with J gene TRBJ2-7; 7 bases fit TRBD1. CDR3 length equals 16 residues. Trimming at V came to 2 bases and at J to 5 bases, leaving 13 bases not matched to a gene. Germline V gene sequence: CDR1 SGHNT, CDR2 YYREEE (reference sequence).

The CDR3 DNA is TGTGCCAGCAGCCCGATGGCGGGAGGGCCCAGAGATACGCAGTATTTT. This codes for CASSPMAGGPRDTQYF. The chain combines TRBV2 with TRBJ2-3, with 9 bases that match TRBD2. Germline CDR1 and CDR2: SNHLY and FYNNEI. V was clipped by 6 bases and J by 5 bases; unmatched bases: 12. The CDR3 sequence is 16 residues long.

This chain connects TRBV15 to TRBJ2-7; a possible D gene is TRBD1 (6 bases). The V gene lost 3 bases and the J gene lost 1 base, with 16 bases spanning the gap. This CDR3 is built from 16 residues. Germline values: CDR1 LNHNV, CDR2 YYDKDF (reference sequence). The DNA of the CDR3 is TGTGCCACCAGCAGCGGCCGGACAGAGATTTCCTACGAGCAGTACTTC. Translated, it gives CATSSGRTEISYEQYF. Full variable domain (missing parts from reference TRBV15 and TRBJ2-7): DAMVIQNPRYQVTQFGKPVTLSCSQTLNHNVMYWYQQKSSQAPKLLFHYYDKDFNNEADTPDNFQSRRPNTSFCFLDIRSPGLGDTAMYLCATSSGRTEISYEQYFGPGTRLTVT.

The V gene is TRBV4-1, the J gene TRBJ1-5; TRBD1 might be the D (5 bases). CDR1 and CDR2 from the germline V gene are MGHRA and YSYEKL. The CDR3 is 17 amino acids. The V gene lost 0 bases and the J gene lost 3 bases, with 15 bases spanning the gap. The CDR3 sequence is CASSQDTGGVFNQPQHF. CDR3 bases: TGCGCCAGCAGCCAAGATACGGGAGGGGTCTTCAATCAGCCCCAGCATTTT.

This chain uses TRBV27 with TRBJ2-7; 8 bases are a match to TRBD1. The CDR3 loop spans 17 amino acids. Germline CDR1 and CDR2: MNHEY and SMNVEV (reference sequence). The ends lost 3 bases at V and 3 bases at J; junction bases unmatched: 13. Here the CDR3 reads CASSFRTGSEVRYEQYF. DNA for the CDR3: TGTGCCAGCAGTTTTAGGACAGGGAGTGAAGTGCGCTACGAGCAGTACTTC.

The chain joins TRBV4-1 to TRBJ2-5; a weak D match, TRBD1 (6 bases). V was shortened by 1 base and J by 2 bases, with 17 bases between the two germline ends. The CDR3 totals 17 residues. Germline lookup yields CDR1 MGHRA and CDR2 YSYEKL. For the CDR3, the DNA is TGCGCCAGCAGCCAAGCTTTGGTAGGGGGTGTTCAAGAGACCCAGTACTTC. Residues: CASSQALVGGVQETQYF.

J is TRBJ2-5 and V is TRBV2; D call uncertain. Germline CDR1 reads SNHLY; CDR2 reads FYNNEI. V was cut by 0 bases and J by 0 bases, with 11 bases left in between. The CDR3 runs to 16 residues. The CDR3 sequence is CASSEAADKYQETQYF. In DNA form, the CDR3 reads TGTGCCAGCAGTGAAGCCGCAGACAAATACCAAGAGACCCAGTACTTC.

J is TRBJ2-1 and V is TRBV7-2; D may be TRBD2 (6 bases). This CDR3 has 13 residues. Germline values: CDR1 SGHTA, CDR2 FQGNSA. V dropped 5 bases and J dropped 9 bases, with 14 bases sitting between them. The CDR3 loop reads CASSPAMEGEQFF. CDR3 bases: TGTGCCAGCAGCCCGGCGATGGAGGGTGAGCAGTTCTTC.

On this clone itself: The same CDR3 is also encoded by other DNA sequences in this sample. The V call is TRBV5-1, the J call TRBJ1-5; D gene unclear. Germline V lookup: CDR1 SGHRS, CDR2 YFSETQ. V was pared by 3 bases and J by 4 bases, with 8 bases between. This CDR3 spans 13 amino acids. In DNA, the CDR3 is TGCGCCAGCAGCTCAACAGTAAATCAGCCCCAGCATTTT. As protein: CASSSTVNQPQHF.

The chain uses TRBV15 and TRBJ1-5; possible D gene TRBD1, 5 bases. This CDR3 has 17 amino acids. With 2 bases removed from V and 6 bases from J, the gap between germline ends came to 20 bases. Germline V gene lookup returns CDR1 LNHNV and CDR2 YYDKDF (reference sequence). The CDR3 spells CATSRLFGVRVGQPQHF. CDR3 nucleotide sequence: TGTGCCACCAGCAGACTTTTTGGGGTCAGGGTGGGTCAGCCCCAGCATTTT.